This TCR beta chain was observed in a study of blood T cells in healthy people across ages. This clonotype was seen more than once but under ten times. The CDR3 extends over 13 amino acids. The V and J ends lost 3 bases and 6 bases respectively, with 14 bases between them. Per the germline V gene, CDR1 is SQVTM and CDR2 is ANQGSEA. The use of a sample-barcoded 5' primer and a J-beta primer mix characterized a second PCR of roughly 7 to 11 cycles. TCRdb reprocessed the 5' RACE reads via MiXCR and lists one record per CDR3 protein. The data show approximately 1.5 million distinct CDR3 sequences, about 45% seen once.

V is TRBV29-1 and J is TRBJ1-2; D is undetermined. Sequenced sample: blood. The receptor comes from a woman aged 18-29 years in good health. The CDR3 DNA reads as TGCAGCGTTGAGTCTGGAGAGGGAGATGGCTACACCTTC. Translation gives CSVESGEGDGYTF.